The source of this TCR beta chain is a study of beta chain features in type 1 diabetes. TCRB transcripts that were expressed got sequenced, as all of the isolated RNA had been reverse transcribed. Naive, central memory and regulatory T cell samples yielded roughly 3.6 million reads on average. Measured with immunoSEQ multiplex PCR; TCRdb has only the in-frame clones, and not every one. The sample lists 350,000 to 450,000 clones; roughly 13% were seen once. As regards this clone: The antigen remains unidentified.

Every donor had blood drawn once into heparin, roughly 100 mL on average. Whole-study findings and limits: Comparison showed that naive, central memory and Treg TCRB repertoires appeared more similar among patients than among healthy donors. The cDNA sequencing approach could over-represent high-TCR-expressing cells.

CDR1 and CDR2 from the germline V gene are MDHEN and SYDVKM. V was pared by 5 bases and J by 9 bases, with 19 bases of the junction left unmatched. This CDR3 has 19 residues. What was sequenced was naive CD4+ T cells from blood. This chain uses TRBV28 with TRBJ2-1; 13 nucleotides agree with TRBD2. This clonotype was sampled from a man aged 25 to 40 in good health. The CDR3 DNA is TGTGCCAGCAGTGCCCTATTTTCTGACGGACTAGCGGGAGTGGTTGAGCAGTTCTTC. Translating it yields CASSALFSDGLAGVVEQFF.